This T cell receptor (beta chain) is drawn from a study of shared clonotypes between healthy human individuals. Whole-study results and caveats: Compared with memory subsets, naive subsets generally had larger estimated richness.

CDR3 length: 17 amino acids. The V gene end was trimmed by 0 bases and the J gene end by 0 bases; junction bases not matched to a gene: 5. Germline values: CDR1 MNHNS, CDR2 SASEGT. Donors included only healthy HIV-negative adults lacking recent acute infections or vaccinations. All donors were Caucasian adults living in Nashville, Tennessee. Worth noting for this clone: What it binds is not known.

Sorted subsets were amplified in replicate PCRs using 200 to 250 ng DNA, around 30,000 T cell genomes. Here immunoSEQ multiplex PCR was the method, and the copy in TCRdb shows in-frame clones only, minus some. There are approximately 2.5 million clones in the sample; roughly 92% occur only once, and around 0.14% lies in the top ten. This receptor was obtained from a man aged 18-30 years in good health. Sequencing was carried out using naive CD4+ T cells sorted from blood. Subset here: CD45RA+ positively selected. The V call is TRBV6-1, the J call TRBJ2-4; 7 bases line up with TRBD2. CDR3 amino acids: CASSEAGGGLAKNIQYF. The DNA for the CDR3 is TGTGCCAGCAGTGAAGCGGGGGGAGGGCTAGCCAAAAACATTCAGTACTTC.